This paragraph covers one T cell receptor (beta chain) sequence. Its antigen is unidentified. In germline, CDR1 is MDHEN, CDR2 SYDVKM. This CDR3 comprises 15 residues. The data are from a study of CXCR3-negative and CXCR3-positive naive CD8 T cells. The study, taken as a whole, reports: Both naive subsets had comparably high diversity; memory CD8+ cells much lower. Across naive subsets, surface CD5 expression was comparable, and TCR strength was inferred from properties of the TRB CDR3.

It was by 5' RACE with UMI labels that the TRB cDNA libraries were prepared. TCRdb reanalyzed the 5' RACE reads and collapses them to one entry per CDR3 protein, without DNA. This sample carries about 48,000 distinct CDR3 sequences, with 15% going to the ten biggest clones. The sample taken for sequencing was memory CD8+ T cells from blood. This sequence was found in a human donor in good health. Some clones in this sample may be carry-over from other donors' samples. The V call is TRBV28, the J call TRBJ2-1; TCRdb picks TRBD1, but there is no DNA to check that call. CDR3 region: CASSLFQGQGYEQFF.